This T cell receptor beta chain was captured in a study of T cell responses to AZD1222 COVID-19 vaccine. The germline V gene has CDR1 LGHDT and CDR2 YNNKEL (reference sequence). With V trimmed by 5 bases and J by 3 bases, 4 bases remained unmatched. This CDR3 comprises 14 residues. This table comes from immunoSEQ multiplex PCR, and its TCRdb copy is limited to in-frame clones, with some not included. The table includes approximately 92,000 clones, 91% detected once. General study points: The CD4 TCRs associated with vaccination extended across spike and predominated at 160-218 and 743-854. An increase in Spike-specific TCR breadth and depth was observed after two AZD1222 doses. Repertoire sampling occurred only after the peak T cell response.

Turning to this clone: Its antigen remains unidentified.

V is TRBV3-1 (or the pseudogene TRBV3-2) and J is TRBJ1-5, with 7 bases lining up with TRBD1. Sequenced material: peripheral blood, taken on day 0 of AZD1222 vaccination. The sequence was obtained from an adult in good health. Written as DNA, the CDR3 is TGTGCCAGCAGCTCCGGGACAGCCAATCAGCCCCAGCATTTT. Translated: CASSSGTANQPQHF.